The 23 T cell receptor beta chains given below trace back to one sample, sequenced in a study of identical twins. TCRdb fed the 5' RACE reads into MiXCR, producing one record per CDR3 protein. Of 700,000 to 950,000 distinct CDR3 sequences in the sample, more than 9% were seen once. The data were also submitted as part of a second study, on yellow fever vaccine responses in identical twins.

Material for sequencing was PBMCs. The receptors derive from a woman under 30 in good health.

The CDR3 DNA follows: TGTGCCAGCAGAGGGACAGGCCTGGGGGGGGAAGCTTTCTTT. The encoded protein is CASRGTGLGGEAFF. This chain links TRBV6-1 with TRBJ1-1; 8 positions agree with TRBD1. The CDR3 extends over 14 amino acids. V was clipped by 6 bases and J by 8 bases; unmatched bases: 11. CDR1 and CDR2 from the germline V gene are MNHNS and SASEGT.

This clonotype appeared a few times. V gene TRBV7-2 combines with J gene TRBJ2-7; 9 bases agree with TRBD1. Per germline, CDR1 SGHTA and CDR2 FQGNSA. The CDR3 spans 17 residues. The V gene end was trimmed by 1 base and the J gene end by 3 bases; junction bases not matched to a gene: 10. In DNA, the CDR3 is TGTGCCAGCAGCTTAGTCCCCGGGACAGGGTTTGGCTACGAGCAGTACTTC. The encoded protein is CASSLVPGTGFGYEQYF.

The CDR3 coding sequence is TGTGCCAGCCGGCTAGCGGAGCGGACCGGGGAGCTGTTTTTT. It codes for CASRLAERTGELFF. The chain links TRBV12-3 or TRBV12-4 to TRBJ2-2, with 7 nucleotides matching TRBD2. The CDR3 runs 14 residues. V lost 8 bases, J lost 5 bases, and 8 bases stayed unmatched.

This clonotype occurred a few times. V gene TRBV5-1 combines with J gene TRBJ1-4; no clear D gene. The CDR3 spans 14 residues. Germline V gene data show CDR1 as SGHRS and CDR2 as YFSETQ. V was trimmed by 0 bases and J by 5 bases, leaving 8 bases between them. The CDR3 here is CASSLGPLNEKLFF. The CDR3, as DNA: TGCGCCAGCAGCTTGGGACCGCTCAATGAAAAACTGTTTTTT.

The chain recombines TRBV11-1 with TRBJ2-3, with 14 positions matching TRBD2. From germline, CDR1 is SGHAT and CDR2 FQDESV (reference sequence). Germline trimming cut 5 bases from V and 9 bases from J; bases unmatched to any gene: 16. CDR3 length equals 18 residues. DNA for the CDR3: TGTGCCAGCAGCACAGGGACTAGCGGGGGCACAACCCCAGGCACGCAGTATTTT. Protein: CASSTGTSGGTTPGTQYF. Using reference TRBV11-1 and TRBJ2-3 for the parts outside the CDR3, the full variable domain is EAEVAQSPRYKITEKSQAVAFWCDPISGHATLYWYRQILGQGPELLVQFQDESVVDDSQLPKDRFSAERLKGVDSTLKIQPAELGDSAMYLCASSTGTSGGTTPGTQYFGPGTRLTVL.

This clonotype was found a few times. This chain joins TRBV2 and TRBJ2-2, with D unclear. V lost 7 bases, J lost 2 bases, and 14 bases lay in between. The CDR3 contains 15 residues. Germline V gives CDR1 SNHLY, CDR2 FYNNEI. The chain's CDR3 is CASTRSQRNTGELFF. CDR3 nucleotide sequence: TGTGCCAGCACCCGAAGTCAACGAAACACCGGGGAGCTGTTTTTT. Based on the CDR3 plus reference TRBV2 and TRBJ2-2, the full variable domain is EPEVTQTPSHQVTQMGQEVILRCVPISNHLYFYWYRQILGQKVEFLVSFYNNEISEKSEIFDDQFSVERPDGSNFTLKIRSTKLEDSAMYFCASTRSQRNTGELFFGEGSRLTVL.

This chain connects TRBV6-1 to TRBJ1-2; D unresolved. The CDR3 has 17 amino acids. Trimming took 2 bases from V and 1 from J, leaving 17 bases between them. Germline CDR1 is MNHNS and CDR2 is SASEGT. CDR3 in amino acids: CASSEQSGRRYNYGYTF. CDR3 nucleotide sequence: TGTGCCAGCAGTGAACAGTCAGGCCGGCGGTATAACTATGGCTACACCTTC.

In its sample, this clonotype was seen many times. The chain has TRBV12-3 or TRBV12-4 and TRBJ2-7; D is uncertain. Trimming left V 5 bases short and J 0 bases short, with 14 bases between. The CDR3 consists of 15 residues. The CDR3 sequence is CASSPTGDSSYEQYF. CDR3 coding DNA: TGTGCCAGCAGTCCCACTGGCGATAGCTCCTACGAGCAGTACTTC.

This clonotype was counted a few times. The CDR3 nucleotides read TGCGCCAGCAGTGAGTCGACTCTAGCGGCGTACGAGCAGTACGTC. Its protein product is CASSESTLAAYEQYV. The V and J genes are TRBV10-2 and TRBJ2-7; 7 nucleotides line up with TRBD2. The V gene's germline CDR1 is WSHSY and CDR2 SAAADI. The CDR3 sequence is 15 residues long. After removal of 0 bases from V and 4 bases from J, the junction contained 6 bases not matched to a gene.

The gene calls are TRBV18 and TRBJ2-3; D uncertain. Trimming took off 3 bases at V and 1 base at J, with 8 bases between the two ends. The CDR3 contains 14 residues. Germline V lookup: CDR1 KGHSH, CDR2 LQKENI. CDR3 in DNA: TGTGCCAGCTCACCCCAGGAACGCACAGATACGCAGTATTTT. Amino acids: CASSPQERTDTQYF. Variable domain in full (rest from reference TRBV18 and TRBJ2-3): NAGVMQNPRHLVRRRGQEARLRCSPMKGHSHVYWYRQLPEEGLKFMVYLQKENIIDESGMPKERFSAEFPKEGPSILRIQQVVRGDSAAYFCASSPQERTDTQYFGPGTRLTVL.

This clonotype appeared a few times. This chain joins TRBV29-1 and TRBJ2-7; 8 positions agree with TRBD1. Germline CDR1 and CDR2: SQVTM and ANQGSEA. This CDR3 has 20 amino acids. The V segment lost 0 bases and the J segment 3 bases; nucleotides outside the gene matches: 22. The chain's CDR3 is CSVEDLGDDRGPDDNYEQYV. CDR3 DNA sequence: TGCAGCGTTGAAGATCTTGGGGACGACAGGGGCCCCGACGATAACTACGAGCAGTACGTC.

This clonotype was picked up many times. This chain links TRBV3-1 with TRBJ1-4, with D hard to call. Between the trimmed V and J ends, which lost 4 bases and 0 bases, there was a span of 9 bases. This CDR3 is built from 15 residues. Germline V gene lookup returns CDR1 LGHDT and CDR2 YNNKEL (reference sequence). The CDR3 loop reads CASSPRQATNEKLFF. CDR3 coding DNA: TGTGCCAGCAGCCCCCGGCAGGCAACTAATGAAAAACTGTTTTTT.

This clonotype was counted many times. The genes are TRBV25-1 and TRBJ1-5, with D unresolved. The germline CDR1 and CDR2 sequences are MGHDK and SYGVNS. V lost 3 bases to trimming and J lost 4 bases, with 10 bases between them. The CDR3 has 14 residues. Written as DNA, the CDR3 is TGTGCCAGCAGTGAGTGGCTTTGGAATCAGCCCCAGCATTTT. As protein: CASSEWLWNQPQHF.

In its sample, this clonotype was seen many times. The chain uses TRBV20-1 and TRBJ2-1, with TRBD2 matching 13 bases. The CDR3 runs to 14 residues. Germline CDR1 DFQATT, CDR2 SNEGSKA (reference sequence). V lost 6 bases and J lost 6; bases outside the gene matches: 5. The CDR3 DNA is TGCAGTGCGTGGACTAGCGGGAGAGGCAATGAGCAGTTCTTC. It is translated as CSAWTSGRGNEQFF.

The V and J genes are TRBV7-7 and TRBJ2-1; 13 positions match TRBD2. CDR3 size: 17 residues. CDR1 is SSHAT and CDR2 is FNYEAQ in the germline V gene (reference sequence). V was pared by 5 bases and J by 2 bases, with 6 bases of the junction left unmatched. The CDR3 sequence: CASSQGLAGSTYNEQFF. The CDR3 DNA follows: TGTGCCAGCAGCCAGGGACTAGCGGGATCGACCTACAATGAGCAGTTCTTC.

The DNA of the CDR3 is TGTGCCAGCAGCTTGCTAGCGGGGACTCCCGGGGAGCTGTTTTTT. Encoded protein: CASSLLAGTPGELFF. This chain connects TRBV7-9 to TRBJ2-2; 9 bases align to TRBD2. The length of the CDR3 is 15 residues. The V gene end was trimmed by 3 bases and the J gene end by 6 bases; junction bases not matched to a gene: 5. CDR1 and CDR2 from the germline V gene are SEHNR and FQNEAQ (reference sequence).

The genes are TRBV9 and TRBJ2-7; D is undetermined. This CDR3 has 14 residues. CDR1 is SGDLS, CDR2 YYNGEE, per germline. V was shortened by 0 bases and J by 5 bases, with 12 bases between the two germline ends. In DNA, the CDR3 is TGTGCCAGCAGCGTAGACCACTCACGAAACGAGCAGTACTTC. It is translated as CASSVDHSRNEQYF.

In its sample, this clonotype was seen many times. This chain links TRBV5-1 with TRBJ1-4; no firm D call. The V and J ends lost 3 bases and 0 bases respectively, with 9 bases between them. Germline loops: CDR1 SGHRS, CDR2 YFSETQ. The length of the CDR3 is 15 residues. The chain's CDR3 is CASSSELSTNEKLFF. The CDR3 DNA reads TGCGCCAGCAGCTCGGAATTATCAACTAATGAAAAACTGTTTTTT.

This clonotype was recorded a few times. The DNA for the CDR3 is TGCGCCAGCAGCTTCCACGCCTCTAACACTGAAGCTTTCTTT. It translates to CASSFHASNTEAFF. The rearrangement uses TRBV5-1 and TRBJ1-1; D is unresolved. V lost 2 bases, J lost 2 bases, and 10 bases lay in between. CDR3 length: 14 residues. The germline V gene has CDR1 SGHRS and CDR2 YFSETQ. Based on the CDR3 plus reference TRBV5-1 and TRBJ1-1, the full variable domain is KAGVTQTPRYLIKTRGQQVTLSCSPISGHRSVSWYQQTPGQGLQFLFEYFSETQRNKGNFPGRFSGRQFSNSRSEMNVSTLELGDSALYLCASSFHASNTEAFFGQGTRLTVV.

CDR3 in DNA: TGTGCCAGCAGCTTAGTTGGACAGGGCGGCACCTACGAGCAGTACTTC. It translates to CASSLVGQGGTYEQYF. The chain couples TRBV7-8 to TRBJ2-7; 8 nucleotides line up with TRBD1. The J segment lost 2 bases and the V segment lost 1 base, leaving 7 bases of the junction unmatched. Per the germline V gene, CDR1 is SGHVS and CDR2 is FQNEAQ. This CDR3 is 16 amino acids long.

The CDR3 is CASSLGQEIYNSPLHF. In DNA, the CDR3 is TGCGCCAGCAGCTTGGGACAGGAGATCTATAATTCACCCCTCCACTTT. The chain recombines TRBV5-1 with TRBJ1-6, with D maybe TRBD1 (6 bases). V was clipped by 0 bases and J by 3 bases, with 10 bases between them. This CDR3 is 16 amino acids long. CDR1 and CDR2 (germline): SGHRS, YFSETQ. The full variable domain, in which reference TRBV5-1 and TRBJ1-6 provide the parts outside the CDR3, is KAGVTQTPRYLIKTRGQQVTLSCSPISGHRSVSWYQQTPGQGLQFLFEYFSETQRNKGNFPGRFSGRQFSNSRSEMNVSTLELGDSALYLCASSLGQEIYNSPLHFGNGTRLTVT.

This clonotype was observed a few times. The gene calls are TRBV24-1 and TRBJ2-1; no reliable D call. Trimming pared 5 bases from V and 5 bases from J, leaving 15 bases between. Germline V CDR1 and CDR2: KGHDR, SFDVKD. The CDR3 loop spans 15 amino acids. The CDR3 loop is CATSALGLLDNEQFF. The CDR3 bases are TGTGCCACCAGTGCCCTTGGTCTCCTTGACAATGAGCAGTTCTTC.

The chain's CDR3 is CASSTSTAQETQYF. CDR3 coding DNA: TGTGCCAGCAGCACCTCGACAGCACAAGAGACCCAGTACTTC. This chain joins TRBV5-5 and TRBJ2-5; a weak D match, TRBD1 (5 bases). Trimming took 4 bases from V and 2 from J, leaving 12 bases between them. Germline V gene data show CDR1 as SGHKS and CDR2 as YYEKEE (reference sequence). The CDR3 spans 14 residues. The full variable domain, with the rest looked up from reference TRBV5-5 and TRBJ2-5, is DAGVTQSPTHLIKTRGQQVTLRCSPISGHKSVSWYQQVLGQGPQFIFQYYEKEERGRGNFPDRFSARQFPNYSSELNVNALLLGDSALYLCASSTSTAQETQYFGPGTRLLVL.